This record looks at one TCR beta chain sequence and its context. Its antigen is not yet known. Base qualities are not at hand, and no much larger clone is one base apart. The sample comes from a study of control samples from healthy donors and cancer patients (dated by TCRdb to 2019 to 2021). The library was prepared using the immunoSEQ multiplex PCR assay. Sourced from immuneACCESS, this table was stored by TCRdb with only in-frame sequences that have V and J called. A share of the clones is absent; for the studies checked, an unresolved V gene accounts for under half, and the remainder has no known explanation. Present in this sample are about 49,000 clones, 86% of which were seen just once. Of the sample, about 2.7% is held by the ten largest clones. The V end loses 8 bases and the J end loses 2 bases, and a stretch of 12 bases separates them. Taken from cysteine to phenylalanine, the CDR3 has 13 residues. Only the CDR3 DNA is retained, 39 bases long and in frame from the first base. Via the germline V gene (reference sequence), CDR1 is MNHEY and CDR2 SMNVEV.

This sequence was found in a woman between 50 and 59 years old with lung cancer. Sequenced sample: PBMCs. Rearrangement joined TRBV27 to TRBJ1-2; TRBD1 could be the D gene, as 5 bases match. The nucleotides are TGTGCCAGCTCGAGGGCAGGGAACTATGGCTACACCTTC. It translates to CASSRAGNYGYTF.